A selection of T cell receptor beta chains follows, all from one sample in a study of T cells expressing NK-cell markers. TCRdb re-called the 5' RACE reads; one entry per CDR3 protein, DNA not given. Its table lists about 460,000 distinct CDR3 sequences. The material sequenced was blood T cells: a sorted CD56 or NKG2C T cell subset, CD4+ or CD8+ T cells, or bulk PBMC T cells (not recorded which). Every receptor here comes from a woman aged 50 to 60 in good health. Both conserved end residues are part of each CDR3. Each record gives: CDR3 protein, V gene, J gene.

CASSQDGGSGQFTDTQYF,TRBV4-2,TRBJ2-3
CSVRTGDIAYTF,TRBV29-1,TRBJ1-2
CASSVETMGNEQFF,TRBV10-1,TRBJ2-1
CASSYSRAGAEQYF,TRBV6-2/TRBV6-3,TRBJ2-7
CSAESSNTNEAFF,TRBV20-1,TRBJ1-1
CASSYSGGVSYEQYF,TRBV6-2/TRBV6-3,TRBJ2-7
CASSLAGLAGVEQFF,TRBV5-6,TRBJ2-1
CSVPAGDGYTF,TRBV29-1,TRBJ1-2
CASRRGEETQYF,TRBV12-3/TRBV12-4,TRBJ2-5
CASSLQGGVETQYF,TRBV5-1,TRBJ2-5
CASSSSRQHRNTEAFF,TRBV5-1,TRBJ1-1
CASSLGGRSDAFF,TRBV12-3/TRBV12-4,TRBJ1-1
CASSQTGGVNEQFF,TRBV2,TRBJ2-1
CASSYTGLAGKGDTQYF,TRBV5-1,TRBJ2-3
CASSQVRGNGELFF,TRBV4-1,TRBJ2-2
CASSVDRGAGELFF,TRBV6-1,TRBJ2-2
CASSHQGVGGSSYNEQFF,TRBV13,TRBJ2-1
CASSPRSTPNIQYF,TRBV3-1,TRBJ2-4
CASSLRGDTEAFF,TRBV6-1,TRBJ1-1
CASEDRAANTEAFF,TRBV6-1,TRBJ1-1
CSVLGDDRNQPQHF,TRBV29-1,TRBJ1-5
CASSRNIGGANVLTF,TRBV12-3/TRBV12-4,TRBJ2-6
CASSPGDRRPTDTQYF,TRBV7-9,TRBJ2-3
CASSLTTGADTGELFF,TRBV5-1,TRBJ2-2
CASSTQGDYEQYF,TRBV2,TRBJ2-7
CASSQDSRLGTQYF,TRBV3-1,TRBJ2-5
CATSDPGLAAQYF,TRBV24-1,TRBJ2-3
CASSLPSRDTQYF,TRBV28,TRBJ2-3
CASSFSRDRVYEQYF,TRBV6-5,TRBJ2-7
CASSRLGATPNNEQFF,TRBV3-1,TRBJ2-1
CASSQEYRLRENNEQFF,TRBV3-1,TRBJ2-1
CSARATSIHEQFF,TRBV20-1,TRBJ2-1
CASSLTSRDTQYF,TRBV5-1,TRBJ2-3
CSAREDLGTRRNEQFF,TRBV20-1,TRBJ2-1
CASSSGLAGGTNTDTQYF,TRBV5-4,TRBJ2-3
CATSDFPRETQYF,TRBV24-1,TRBJ2-5
CASRRPGQSYEQYF,TRBV5-5,TRBJ2-7
CSGYRDTEAFF,TRBV29-1,TRBJ1-1
CASSLGANRDNEQFF,TRBV7-8,TRBJ2-1
CASTLDPSVGQFF,TRBV6-5,TRBJ2-1
CASSEFPVSNEQFF,TRBV6-4,TRBJ2-1
CASSFRTNLQELFF,TRBV12-3/TRBV12-4,TRBJ2-2
CSASPFPRSSIYEQYF,TRBV20-1,TRBJ2-7
CASSLDPAKSYEQYF,TRBV12-3/TRBV12-4,TRBJ2-7
CASSPQWTGENEQFF,TRBV4-1,TRBJ2-1
CSVEDQGRTNYGYTF,TRBV29-1,TRBJ1-2
CASSQNSLGNTEAFF,TRBV4-2,TRBJ1-1
CASKFPSGSGQFF,TRBV7-2,TRBJ2-1
CASSYSNGRGGNQPQHF,TRBV6-2/TRBV6-3,TRBJ1-5
CASSLHPLAELEQFF,TRBV5-1,TRBJ2-1
CASSVRGSGGEQFF,TRBV9,TRBJ2-1
CASTSSKASYTF,TRBV7-9,TRBJ1-2
CASSFASGTVKTQYF,TRBV27,TRBJ2-5
CASSLAWATEAFF,TRBV7-8,TRBJ1-1
CASSRERDYEQYF,TRBV6-5,TRBJ2-7
CSVLPPGRSSYEQYF,TRBV29-1,TRBJ2-7
CSASKTSGAEETQYF,TRBV20-1,TRBJ2-5